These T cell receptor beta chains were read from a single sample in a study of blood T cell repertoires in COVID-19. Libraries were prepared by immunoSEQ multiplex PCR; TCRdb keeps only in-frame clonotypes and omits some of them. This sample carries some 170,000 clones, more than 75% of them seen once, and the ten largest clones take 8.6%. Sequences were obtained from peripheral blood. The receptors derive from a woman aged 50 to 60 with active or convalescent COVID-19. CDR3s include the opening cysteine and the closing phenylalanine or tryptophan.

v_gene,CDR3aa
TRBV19,CASSSRGPESYNSPLHF
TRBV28,CASSLQQGRGSPLHF
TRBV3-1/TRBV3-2,CASRDTGGGKEKLFF
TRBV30,CAWSIGYEDEKLFF
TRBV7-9,CASSFPKQGASYNEQFF
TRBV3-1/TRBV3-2,CASSHAGINSGNTIYF
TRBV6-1,CASSGTGTARDSPLHF
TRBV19,CASSIGPGGSYGYTF
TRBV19,CASSDRGSYNEQFF
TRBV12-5,CASGLERTSGQETQYF
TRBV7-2,CASSLRQNGELFF
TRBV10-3,CAIRADSLYGYTF
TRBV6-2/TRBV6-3,CASSLRLAGDTGEQFF
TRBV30,CAWRIEGLFKGGGKNIQYF
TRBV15,CATSRVTGGGTDTQYF
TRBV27,CASSSSGWGLPGSDTQYF
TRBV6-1,CASSDPGQGANYGYTF
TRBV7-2,CASTRTDYNEQFF
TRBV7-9,CASSVNRGGGQETQYF
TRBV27,CASGTANQPQHF
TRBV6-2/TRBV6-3,CASSYGDLNTGELFF
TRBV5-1,CASSPRTPSTGELFF
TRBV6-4,CAIPNGGRYTEAFF
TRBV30,CAWSLGAGRVQETQYF
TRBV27,CASSPRDRWGYGYTF
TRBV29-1,CSATRAAMEEGKLFF
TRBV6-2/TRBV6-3,CASSPGGGGREKLFF
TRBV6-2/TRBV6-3,CASSQGLAGIQETQYF
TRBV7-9,CASSLHGLAGGEQFF
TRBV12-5,CASGLFGGTEAFF
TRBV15,CATSRGGQDTEAFF
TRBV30,CAWVTAPNYGYTF
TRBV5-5,CASSFDSDQPQHF
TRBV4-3,CASSPINRGDGYTF
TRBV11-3,CASSFREENEQFF
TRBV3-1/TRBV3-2,CASSQDSARAGEQYF
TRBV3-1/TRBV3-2,CASSQTQADYGYTF
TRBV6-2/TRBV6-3,CASSYEGAGNTEAFF
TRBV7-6,CASSSRTGSRNEQFF
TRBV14,CASSETLTAGNTIYF
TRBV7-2,CASSLTQGSTGSPLHF
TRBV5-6,CASSLSTSVSQETQYF
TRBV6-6,CASSPLRARNNSPLHF
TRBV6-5,CASSYPDRGTNEQYF
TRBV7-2,CASSFAAAISPYGYTF
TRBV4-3,CASSQVWGQGAYEQYF
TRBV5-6,CASSLRGTNEKLFF
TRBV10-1,CASSGQGGYTF
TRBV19,CASSITVNTEAFF
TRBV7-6,CASTPQGTYEQYF
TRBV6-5,CASRTDRVLGNTIYF
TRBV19,CASSMASEVGYGYTF